This TCR beta chain appears in the sequencing data of a study of cytomegalovirus exposure and HLA in healthy donors. The study's findings and limits: Confirmation was obtained in vitro that a few CMV-associated chains are specific for CMV antigens. CMV serostatus stood as the only immune exposure information on hand.

PCR was performed using 60 Vbeta and 13 Jbeta primers. The protocol was immunoSEQ multiplex PCR, while the TCRdb copy is restricted to in-frame clones and leaves out a portion. The table includes approximately 130,000 clones, more than 80% detected once. In nominal health when sampled, donors likely had unrecorded immune exposures nonetheless. From germline, CDR1 is SNHLY and CDR2 FYNNEI. V gave up 5 bases and J gave up 10 bases, with 11 bases separating them. The CDR3 runs to 11 residues. About this clone itself: The antigen is unknown.

The receptor was isolated from a woman younger than 45 in good health and CMV-seropositive. The chain carries TRBV2 and TRBJ1-1; TRBD1 might be the D (5 bases). Input material: PBMCs. CDR3 bases: TGTGCCAGCAGTTCCCTGGGGGGAGCTTTCTTT. This codes for CASSSLGGAFF.